This T cell receptor beta chain was sequenced in a study of blood T cell repertoires in COVID-19. About the research overall: The samples span acute and convalescent COVID-19 from the United States, Italy and Spain.

The CDR3 has 12 residues. Germline assignment: CDR1 SGHKS and CDR2 YYEKEE (reference sequence). V gave up 1 base and J gave up 13 bases; unmatched junction bases: 5. Enrolled through a virtual design, the participants were between 18 and 89 years of age and came from about two dozen US areas. The study counted Cohort 3 donors as recovered given two negative PCRs, clearance, or symptom resolution. Sequencing used immunoSEQ multiplex PCR; TCRdb keeps in-frame clones, though not all of them. This sample has hundreds of thousands of clones; around 87% occur once, and the top ten carry 1.5% to 2%. Sequenced: PBMCs or T cells enriched from blood (not recorded which). The chain carries TRBV5-5 and TRBJ1-2, with 9 bases matching TRBD1. This clonotype was obtained from a woman in her forties or fifties who had recovered from COVID-19. CDR3 DNA sequence: TGTGCCAGCAGCTTGACCGGACAGGGGATCACCTTC. Translating it yields CASSLTGQGITF.